A selection of T cell receptor beta chains follows, all from one sample in a study of a mutant IDH1 vaccine in newly diagnosed glioma. Clones were sequenced by immunoSEQ multiplex PCR, and TCRdb holds only the in-frame ones, with some missing. The sample holds roughly 42,000 clones, approximately 83% seen once. Antigens for these TCRs are unknown. The sequencing here drew on PBMCs, taken from a glioma patient whose treatment included an IDH1 peptide vaccine. The receptor set was obtained from a man aged 35-49 years with glioma. Each CDR3 is given with its conserved first and last residue. Fields, in order: clone size, J gene, V gene, D gene, CDR3 DNA, CDR3 protein. A D gene is named only where the DNA matches it firmly. Not all rows give a size; the values are once, few, many and, for expanded clones, a class.

clone_size: -; j_call: TRBJ2-3; v_call: TRBV5-6; d_call: TRBD2; cdr3_nt: TGTGCCAGCAGCGGAATAACGGGACTAGCGTCTAGCACAGATACGCAGTATTTT; cdr3_aa: CASSGITGLASSTDTQYF
clone_size: -; j_call: TRBJ2-5; v_call: TRBV5-4; d_call: -; cdr3_nt: TGTGCCAGCAGCTGGTGGCAAGAGACCCAGTACTTC; cdr3_aa: CASSWWQETQYF
clone_size: few; j_call: TRBJ1-1; v_call: TRBV18; d_call: -; cdr3_nt: TGTGCCAGCTCACCAAGTAATCCGGGTAACACTGAAGCTTTCTTT; cdr3_aa: CASSPSNPGNTEAFF
clone_size: -; j_call: TRBJ2-5; v_call: TRBV10-3; d_call: -; cdr3_nt: TGTGCCATCAGTGAGTCGATCCCGAAAGAGACCCAGTACTTC; cdr3_aa: CAISESIPKETQYF
clone_size: -; j_call: TRBJ2-7; v_call: TRBV14; d_call: -; cdr3_nt: TGTGCCAGCGCGGACTATCCGACGCCCAGCTACGAGCAGTACTTC; cdr3_aa: CASADYPTPSYEQYF
clone_size: few; j_call: TRBJ1-2; v_call: TRBV6-1; d_call: TRBD1; cdr3_nt: TGTGCCAGCAGTGTCAGGACAGGGGGAGATCACTATGGCTACACCTTC; cdr3_aa: CASSVRTGGDHYGYTF
clone_size: -; j_call: TRBJ2-5; v_call: TRBV4-2; d_call: TRBD2; cdr3_nt: TGTGCCAGCAGCCAAGAACTGGGCGGGAGAGGAGAGACCCAGTACTTC; cdr3_aa: CASSQELGGRGETQYF
clone_size: -; j_call: TRBJ2-5; v_call: TRBV15; d_call: -; cdr3_nt: TGTGCCACCAGCAGAGATACAGGGAGAGAGACCCAGTACTTC; cdr3_aa: CATSRDTGRETQYF
clone_size: -; j_call: TRBJ2-7; v_call: TRBV5-1; d_call: -; cdr3_nt: TGCGCCAGCAAGTCCGTAGGTTACGAGCAGTACTTC; cdr3_aa: CASKSVGYEQYF
clone_size: -; j_call: TRBJ2-7; v_call: TRBV28; d_call: TRBD2; cdr3_nt: TGTGCCAGCAGTGCAGGACTAGCGGGACCCTACGAGCAGTACTTC; cdr3_aa: CASSAGLAGPYEQYF
clone_size: -; j_call: TRBJ2-5; v_call: TRBV28; d_call: TRBD2; cdr3_nt: TGTGCCAGCAGGTTTAGCGGGGGACAAGAGACCCAGTACTTC; cdr3_aa: CASRFSGGQETQYF
clone_size: few; j_call: TRBJ1-5; v_call: TRBV6-6; d_call: -; cdr3_nt: TGTGCCAGCAGTTACTCCCAACCCAATCAGCCCCAGCATTTT; cdr3_aa: CASSYSQPNQPQHF
clone_size: -; j_call: TRBJ2-2; v_call: TRBV7-2; d_call: -; cdr3_nt: TGTGCCAGCAGAAATAGGGGGGCGAACACCGGGGAGCTGTTTTTT; cdr3_aa: CASRNRGANTGELFF
clone_size: -; j_call: TRBJ2-7; v_call: TRBV19; d_call: TRBD2; cdr3_nt: TGTGCCAGTAGTATGGCTAGCGGGAGCTCCTACGAGCAGTACTTC; cdr3_aa: CASSMASGSSYEQYF
clone_size: -; j_call: TRBJ1-5; v_call: TRBV5-1; d_call: TRBD1; cdr3_nt: TGCGCCAGCAGCTTAGGACAGGGGGCTGGACCCCAGCATTTT; cdr3_aa: CASSLGQGAGPQHF
clone_size: -; j_call: TRBJ1-1; v_call: TRBV19; d_call: TRBD1; cdr3_nt: TGTGCCAGTAGTATTTTCCACCTTGGACAGGGAAACACTGAAGCTTTCTTT; cdr3_aa: CASSIFHLGQGNTEAFF
clone_size: -; j_call: TRBJ2-7; v_call: TRBV28; d_call: -; cdr3_nt: TGTGCCAGCAGTACCCAGGGAAAAGGGAACGAGCAGTACTTC; cdr3_aa: CASSTQGKGNEQYF
clone_size: -; j_call: TRBJ1-5; v_call: TRBV7-2; d_call: TRBD1; cdr3_nt: TGTGCCAGCAGCTCCCCTGGGGGGACAGTCACTCTTAGCAATCAGCCCCAGCATTTT; cdr3_aa: CASSSPGGTVTLSNQPQHF
clone_size: -; j_call: TRBJ2-5; v_call: TRBV7-9; d_call: TRBD1; cdr3_nt: TGTGCCAGCAGCTTGGGGACAGGGAAAGAGACCCAGTACTTC; cdr3_aa: CASSLGTGKETQYF
clone_size: -; j_call: TRBJ2-2; v_call: TRBV4-1; d_call: -; cdr3_nt: TGCGCCAGCAGGGTCGGGCAGGGGGAGGAGACCGGGGAGCTGTTTTTT; cdr3_aa: CASRVGQGEETGELFF
clone_size: few; j_call: TRBJ1-5; v_call: TRBV28; d_call: TRBD1; cdr3_nt: TGTGCCAGCAGTCCTTTTTCCCACAGGGGCGTTGGCAATCAGCCCCAGCATTTT; cdr3_aa: CASSPFSHRGVGNQPQHF
clone_size: -; j_call: TRBJ2-7; v_call: TRBV21-1; d_call: -; cdr3_nt: TGTGCCAGCAGCAAAACGGGGGGAAGCTACGAGCAGTACTTC; cdr3_aa: CASSKTGGSYEQYF
clone_size: -; j_call: TRBJ1-1; v_call: TRBV6-6; d_call: -; cdr3_nt: TGTGCCAGCAGTGTTGGTCGTTTGAACACTGAAGCTTTCTTT; cdr3_aa: CASSVGRLNTEAFF
clone_size: -; j_call: TRBJ1-5; v_call: TRBV19; d_call: -; cdr3_nt: TGTGCCAGTAGTATGGCGGTAGGACAGCCCCAGCATTTT; cdr3_aa: CASSMAVGQPQHF
clone_size: few; j_call: TRBJ2-1; v_call: TRBV6-1; d_call: -; cdr3_nt: TGTGCCAGCAGTGAAGGAGGGCTTGTCTTTGGATTCTTC; cdr3_aa: CASSEGGLVFGFF
clone_size: -; j_call: TRBJ2-1; v_call: TRBV9; d_call: -; cdr3_nt: TGTGCCAGCAGCGTAGGAGGGAGGAACAATGAGCAGTTCTTC; cdr3_aa: CASSVGGRNNEQFF
clone_size: -; j_call: TRBJ2-7; v_call: TRBV7-3; d_call: TRBD1; cdr3_nt: TGTGCCAGCAGCGAACGACAGGGTGCCTACGAGCAGTACTTC; cdr3_aa: CASSERQGAYEQYF
clone_size: -; j_call: TRBJ1-1; v_call: TRBV11-2; d_call: -; cdr3_nt: TGTGCCAGCAGCTTATGGGGGCAGGGCACTGAAGCTTTCTTT; cdr3_aa: CASSLWGQGTEAFF
clone_size: once; j_call: TRBJ1-5; v_call: TRBV7-2; d_call: -; cdr3_nt: TGTGCCAGCAGCTTGGCCATCCGCAATCAGCCCCAGCATTTT; cdr3_aa: CASSLAIRNQPQHF
clone_size: -; j_call: TRBJ1-5; v_call: TRBV5-1; d_call: -; cdr3_nt: TGCGCCAGCAGCCCCGGACAAGAAAGCAATCAGCCCCAGCATTTT; cdr3_aa: CASSPGQESNQPQHF
clone_size: -; j_call: TRBJ2-3; v_call: TRBV4-3; d_call: -; cdr3_nt: TGCGCCAGCAGCCAAAACTACACCGGGACCAAGCTGTCAGATACGCAGTATTTT; cdr3_aa: CASSQNYTGTKLSDTQYF
clone_size: -; j_call: TRBJ1-3; v_call: TRBV7-2; d_call: -; cdr3_nt: TGTGCCAGCAGCTCAGACGCCAGCTCTGGAAACACCATATATTTT; cdr3_aa: CASSSDASSGNTIYF
clone_size: -; j_call: TRBJ2-3; v_call: TRBV2; d_call: -; cdr3_nt: TGTGCCAGCAGTGGACAGACAGATACGCAGTATTTT; cdr3_aa: CASSGQTDTQYF
clone_size: -; j_call: TRBJ1-4; v_call: TRBV6-5; d_call: -; cdr3_nt: TGTGCCAGCGGGGGGTGGACAGACAATGAAAAACTGTTTTTT; cdr3_aa: CASGGWTDNEKLFF
clone_size: -; j_call: TRBJ2-3; v_call: TRBV9; d_call: TRBD2; cdr3_nt: TGTGCCAGCAGCGTAGAGGGGCCTAGCGGGTGGACAGATACGCAGTATTTT; cdr3_aa: CASSVEGPSGWTDTQYF
clone_size: -; j_call: TRBJ1-2; v_call: TRBV5-5; d_call: -; cdr3_nt: TGTGCCAGCAGCTTGGTGTCAGGTGACTACACCTTC; cdr3_aa: CASSLVSGDYTF
clone_size: -; j_call: TRBJ2-5; v_call: TRBV6-1; d_call: -; cdr3_nt: TGTGCCAGCAGTGACTCGACAGCTATACAAGAGACCCAGTACTTC; cdr3_aa: CASSDSTAIQETQYF
clone_size: -; j_call: TRBJ1-1; v_call: TRBV28; d_call: -; cdr3_nt: TGTGCCAGCAGTCTACAGGGAGTATTGTTGAAAGCTTTCTTT; cdr3_aa: CASSLQGVLLKAFF
clone_size: -; j_call: TRBJ2-1; v_call: TRBV7-9; d_call: -; cdr3_nt: TGTGCCAGCAGCTTAGAAACAGGAGACTTCAATGAGCAGTTCTTC; cdr3_aa: CASSLETGDFNEQFF
clone_size: -; j_call: TRBJ2-1; v_call: TRBV7-2; d_call: -; cdr3_nt: TGTGCCAGCAGCTTTGGACGGGGACAAAAGGAGGTGTTCTTC; cdr3_aa: CASSFGRGQKEVFF
clone_size: -; j_call: TRBJ1-1; v_call: TRBV11-2; d_call: TRBD1; cdr3_nt: TGTGCCAGCAGCTTAAACCCTGACAGGGAGTATATTTGGGAAGCTTTCTTT; cdr3_aa: CASSLNPDREYIWEAFF
clone_size: few; j_call: TRBJ2-2; v_call: TRBV6-4; d_call: TRBD1; cdr3_nt: TGTGCCAGCAGTGACTCCTCCAGGGGGATCGGGGAGCTGTTTTTT; cdr3_aa: CASSDSSRGIGELFF